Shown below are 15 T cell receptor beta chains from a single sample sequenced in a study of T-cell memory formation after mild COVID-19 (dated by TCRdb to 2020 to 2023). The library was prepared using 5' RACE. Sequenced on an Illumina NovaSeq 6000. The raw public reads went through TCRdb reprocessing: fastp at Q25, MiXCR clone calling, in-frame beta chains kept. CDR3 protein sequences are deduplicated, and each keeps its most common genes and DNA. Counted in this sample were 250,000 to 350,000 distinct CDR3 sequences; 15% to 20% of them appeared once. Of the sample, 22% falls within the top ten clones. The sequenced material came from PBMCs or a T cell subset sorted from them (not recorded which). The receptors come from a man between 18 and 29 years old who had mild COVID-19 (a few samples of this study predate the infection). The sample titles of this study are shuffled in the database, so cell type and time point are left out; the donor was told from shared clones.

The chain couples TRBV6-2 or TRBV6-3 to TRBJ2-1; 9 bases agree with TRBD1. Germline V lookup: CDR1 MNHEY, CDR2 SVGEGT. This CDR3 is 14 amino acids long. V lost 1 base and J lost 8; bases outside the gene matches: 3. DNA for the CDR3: TGTGCCAGCAGTTACTGGGGGACAGGGTATGAGCAGTTCTTC. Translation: CASSYWGTGYEQFF.

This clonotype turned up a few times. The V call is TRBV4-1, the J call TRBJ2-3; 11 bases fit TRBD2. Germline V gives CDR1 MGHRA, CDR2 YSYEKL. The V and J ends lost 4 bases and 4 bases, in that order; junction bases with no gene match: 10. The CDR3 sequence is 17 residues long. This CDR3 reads CASSRDSGGASSDTQYF. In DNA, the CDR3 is TGCGCCAGCAGCCGGGATAGCGGGGGGGCATCATCAGATACGCAGTATTTT.

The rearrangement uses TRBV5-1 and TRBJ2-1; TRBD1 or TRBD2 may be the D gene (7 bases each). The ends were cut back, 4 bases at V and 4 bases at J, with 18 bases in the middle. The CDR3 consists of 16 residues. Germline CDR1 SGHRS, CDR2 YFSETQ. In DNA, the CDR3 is TGCGCCAGCAGCCCGGAACAGGGGAGGGGATACAATGAGCAGTTCTTC. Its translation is CASSPEQGRGYNEQFF.

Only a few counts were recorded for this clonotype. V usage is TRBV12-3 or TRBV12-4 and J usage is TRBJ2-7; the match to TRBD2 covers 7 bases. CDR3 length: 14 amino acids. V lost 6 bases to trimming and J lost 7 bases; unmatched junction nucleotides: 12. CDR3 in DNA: TGTGCCAGCAGCTCAGCCGGGGACGGGAGGGAGCAGTACTTC. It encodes CASSSAGDGREQYF.

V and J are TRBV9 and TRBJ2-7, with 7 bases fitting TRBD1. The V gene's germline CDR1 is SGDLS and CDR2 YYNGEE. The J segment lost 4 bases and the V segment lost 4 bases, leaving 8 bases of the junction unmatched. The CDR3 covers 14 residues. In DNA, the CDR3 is TGTGCCAGCAGCCTCCGGGACAGCCGATACGAGCAGTACTTC. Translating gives CASSLRDSRYEQYF.

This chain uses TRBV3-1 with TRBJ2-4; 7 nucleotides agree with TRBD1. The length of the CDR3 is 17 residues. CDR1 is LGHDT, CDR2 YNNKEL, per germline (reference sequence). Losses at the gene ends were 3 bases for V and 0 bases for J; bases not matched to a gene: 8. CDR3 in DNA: TGTGCCAGCAGCCAGAGACAGGGTAACCTAGCCAAAAACATTCAGTACTTC. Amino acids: CASSQRQGNLAKNIQYF. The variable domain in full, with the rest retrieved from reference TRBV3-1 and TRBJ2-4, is DTAVSQTPKYLVTQMGNDKSIKCEQNLGHDTMYWYKQDSKKFLKIMFSYNNKELIINETVPNRFSPKSPDKAHLNLHINSLELGDSAVYFCASSQRQGNLAKNIQYFGAGTRLSVL.

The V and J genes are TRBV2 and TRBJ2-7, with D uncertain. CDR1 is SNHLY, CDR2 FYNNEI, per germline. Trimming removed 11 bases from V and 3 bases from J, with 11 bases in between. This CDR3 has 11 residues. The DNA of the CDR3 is TGTGCCGTCTTACAAATCTACGAGCAGTACTTC. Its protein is CAVLQIYEQYF.

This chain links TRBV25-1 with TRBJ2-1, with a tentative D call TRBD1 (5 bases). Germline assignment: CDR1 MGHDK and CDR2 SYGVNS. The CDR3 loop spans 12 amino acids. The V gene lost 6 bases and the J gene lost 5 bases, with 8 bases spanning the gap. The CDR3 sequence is CASSHRNNEQFF. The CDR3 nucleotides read TGTGCCAGCAGCCACAGGAACAATGAGCAGTTCTTC. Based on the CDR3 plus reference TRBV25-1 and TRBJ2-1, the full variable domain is EADIYQTPRYLVIGTGKKITLECSQTMGHDKMYWYQQDPGMELHLIHYSYGVNSTEKGDLSSESTVSRIRTEHFPLTLESARPSHTSQYLCASSHRNNEQFFGPGTRLTVL.

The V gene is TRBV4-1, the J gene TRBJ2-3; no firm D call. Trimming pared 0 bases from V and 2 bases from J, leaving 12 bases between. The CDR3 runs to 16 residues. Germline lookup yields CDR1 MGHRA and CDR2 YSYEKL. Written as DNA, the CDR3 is TGCGCCAGCAGCCAAGAGGCAGGACCGAACACAGATACGCAGTATTTT. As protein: CASSQEAGPNTDTQYF.

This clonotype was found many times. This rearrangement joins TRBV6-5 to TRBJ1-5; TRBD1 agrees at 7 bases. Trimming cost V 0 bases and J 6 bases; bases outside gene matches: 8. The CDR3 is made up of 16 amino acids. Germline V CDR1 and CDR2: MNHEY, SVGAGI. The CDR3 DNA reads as TGTGCCAGCAGTTACTCCGCTGACAGGGTAGGTCAGCCCCAGCATTTT. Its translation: CASSYSADRVGQPQHF.

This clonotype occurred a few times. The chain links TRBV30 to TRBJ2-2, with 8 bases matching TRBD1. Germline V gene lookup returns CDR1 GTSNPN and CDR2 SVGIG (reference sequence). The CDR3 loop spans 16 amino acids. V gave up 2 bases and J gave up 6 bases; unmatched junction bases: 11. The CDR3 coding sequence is TGTGCCTGGAGTACCTTACAGGGGGGAGGACCCGGGGAGCTGTTTTTT. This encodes CAWSTLQGGGPGELFF.

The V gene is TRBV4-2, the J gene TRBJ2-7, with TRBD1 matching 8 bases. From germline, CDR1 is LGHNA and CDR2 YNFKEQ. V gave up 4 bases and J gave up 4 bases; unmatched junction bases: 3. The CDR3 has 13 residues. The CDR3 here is CASSRGTGYEQYV. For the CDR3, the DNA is TGTGCCAGCAGCCGAGGGACAGGTTACGAGCAGTACGTC.

The DNA for the CDR3 is TGCAGCGTTCACAGACGGGAAAGCAAAGCTTTCTTT. Amino acids: CSVHRRESKAFF. The chain has TRBV29-1 and TRBJ1-1; D unresolved. From germline, CDR1 is SQVTM and CDR2 ANQGSEA. V dropped 5 bases and J dropped 9 bases, with 16 bases sitting between them. The CDR3 runs to 12 residues.

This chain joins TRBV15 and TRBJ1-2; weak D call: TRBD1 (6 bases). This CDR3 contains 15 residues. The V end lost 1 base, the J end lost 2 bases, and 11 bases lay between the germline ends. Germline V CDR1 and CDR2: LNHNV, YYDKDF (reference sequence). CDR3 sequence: CATSRGRGRNYGYTF. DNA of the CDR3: TGTGCCACCAGCAGAGGAAGGGGGAGAAACTATGGCTACACCTTC.

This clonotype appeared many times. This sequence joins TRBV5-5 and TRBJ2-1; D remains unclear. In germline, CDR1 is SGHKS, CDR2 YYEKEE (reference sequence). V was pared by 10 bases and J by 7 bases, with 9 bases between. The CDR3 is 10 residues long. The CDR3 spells CASGRNEQFF. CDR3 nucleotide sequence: TGTGCCTCGGGCAGGAATGAGCAGTTCTTC. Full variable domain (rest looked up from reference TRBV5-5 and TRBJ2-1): DAGVTQSPTHLIKTRGQQVTLRCSPISGHKSVSWYQQVLGQGPQFIFQYYEKEERGRGNFPDRFSARQFPNYSSELNVNALLLGDSALYLCASGRNEQFFGPGTRLTVL.